The 25 T cell receptor beta chains given below trace back to one sample, sequenced in a study of shared clonotypes between healthy human individuals. Method: immunoSEQ multiplex PCR; TCRdb's copy keeps in-frame clones and lacks some. The table records roughly 1,000,000 clones, approximately 80% of them present only once. Input material: memory CD4+ T cells from PBMCs. The subset denotes: CD45RA-negative fraction. The receptors originated from a young man in good health. Some clones in this sample may be carry-over from other donors' samples.

The CDR3 coding sequence is TGTGCCTGGAGTTTGCGACGGAACAATCAGCCCCAGCATTTT. Translation: CAWSLRRNNQPQHF. The chain has TRBV30 and TRBJ1-5, with D uncertain. CDR3 length: 14 residues. Trimming shortened V by 2 bases and J by 3 bases, and 11 bases separated the two germline ends. Germline loops: CDR1 GTSNPN, CDR2 SVGIG (reference sequence).

The chain employs TRBV28 and TRBJ1-4; 7 bases are shared with TRBD1. CDR3 size: 15 residues. V trimming: 6 bases; J trimming: 1 base; junction bases outside the gene matches: 5. CDR1 and CDR2 from the germline V gene are MDHEN and SYDVKM. Written as DNA, the CDR3 is TGTGCCAGCAGCCAGACAGGGAGAACTAATGAAAAACTGTTTTTT. This gives the protein CASSQTGRTNEKLFF.

The chain has TRBV4-2 and TRBJ2-3; TRBD2 matches 12 bases. V lost 0 bases to trimming and J lost 5 bases; unmatched junction nucleotides: 0. Germline lookup yields CDR1 LGHNA and CDR2 YNFKEQ. The CDR3 length is 15 residues. The CDR3, as DNA: TGTGCCAGCAGCCAAGAGGGACTAGCGGGAGATACGCAGTATTTT. The encoded protein is CASSQEGLAGDTQYF.

This clone was counted once. The same CDR3 arises from other DNA sequences in this sample as well. The chain carries TRBV18 and TRBJ2-7; no reliable D call. CDR3 length: 13 amino acids. Per the germline V gene, CDR1 is KGHSH and CDR2 is LQKENI. Trimming stripped 3 bases from V and 0 bases from J, with 6 bases between. The CDR3 reads CASSPSSSYEQYF. In nucleotides, the CDR3 is TGTGCCAGCTCACCTTCTAGCTCCTACGAGCAGTACTTC.

The CDR3 region is CASSPGGGLAPAFF. Written as DNA, the CDR3 is TGTGCCAGCAGCCCCGGCGGGGGCCTCGCGCCAGCTTTCTTT. V gene TRBV7-9 combines with J gene TRBJ1-1; the D gene is possibly TRBD1 (6 bases). The CDR3 totals 14 residues. Germline V CDR1 and CDR2: SEHNR, FQNEAQ (reference sequence). V lost 5 bases and J 10 bases, leaving 20 bases between the germline ends. Filled out from reference TRBV7-9 and TRBJ1-1, the complete variable domain reads DTGVSQNPRHKITKRGQNVTFRCDPISEHNRLYWYRQTLGQGPEFLTYFQNEAQLEKSRLLSDRFSAERPKGSFSTLEIQRTEQGDSAMYLCASSPGGGLAPAFFGQGTRLTVV.

This clone was counted once. The chain employs TRBV19 and TRBJ1-6, with 7 positions matching TRBD1. Germline CDR1 reads LNHDA; CDR2 reads SQIVND (reference sequence). The CDR3 loop spans 13 amino acids. CDR3 region: CASGDRTNSPLHF. For the CDR3, the DNA is TGTGCGAGTGGGGACAGAACCAATTCACCCCTCCACTTT.

A single count supports this clone. The chain couples TRBV4-3 to TRBJ2-3; TRBD2 aligns across 7 bases. CDR3 size: 16 residues. Germline V gene lookup returns CDR1 LGHNA and CDR2 YSLEER. The V gene end was trimmed by 4 bases and the J gene end by 0 bases; junction bases not matched to a gene: 7. Here the CDR3 DNA reads TGCGCCAGCAGCCCACGACTAGCTCAGAGCACAGATACGCAGTATTTT. Translated: CASSPRLAQSTDTQYF.

V and J are TRBV28 and TRBJ1-2; D possibly corresponds to TRBD1 (5 bases). Germline V lookup: CDR1 MDHEN, CDR2 SYDVKM. The CDR3 has 15 amino acids. The V gene lost 4 bases and the J gene lost 8 bases, with 20 bases spanning the gap. The CDR3 spells CASSSPGRSREGYTF. The CDR3 DNA reads as TGTGCCAGCAGTTCCCCGGGACGCAGTCGAGAGGGCTACACCTTC.

Notes on this clone: Other nucleotide sequences from this sample produce the same CDR3. The V gene is TRBV2, the J gene TRBJ1-1; TRBD1 matches 9 bases. CDR1 is SNHLY and CDR2 is FYNNEI in the germline V gene. Trimming cost V 4 bases and J 5 bases; bases outside gene matches: 5. The CDR3 is made up of 14 amino acids. DNA for the CDR3: TGTGCCAGCAGTGGACAGGGGGGTCGGACTGAAGCTTTCTTT. Encoded protein: CASSGQGGRTEAFF.

CDR3 amino acids: CASSLRAGEEVRSEAFF. In nucleotides, the CDR3 is TGTGCCAGCAGTTTAAGGGCGGGGGAGGAGGTAAGGTCTGAAGCTTTCTTT. The chain uses TRBV27 and TRBJ1-1; TRBD1 is a possible D gene (5 bases). With 2 bases removed from V and 6 bases from J, the gap between germline ends came to 22 bases. Germline V gene lookup returns CDR1 MNHEY and CDR2 SMNVEV (reference sequence). The CDR3 runs to 17 residues.

The chain is built from TRBV6-5 and TRBJ1-2; 7 nucleotides line up with TRBD1. In germline, CDR1 is MNHEY, CDR2 SVGAGI. V shed 8 bases and J 7 bases; nucleotides not matched to a gene: 10. This CDR3 has 13 amino acids. The CDR3 sequence: CASGKDRRSGYTF. The DNA of the CDR3 is TGTGCCAGCGGGAAGGACAGGAGGTCTGGCTACACCTTC.

The chain carries TRBV28 and TRBJ2-3; TRBD2 matches 8 bases. Germline V lookup: CDR1 MDHEN, CDR2 SYDVKM. V trimming: 3 bases; J trimming: 7 bases; junction bases outside the gene matches: 12. This CDR3 has 16 residues. The CDR3, as DNA: TGTGCCAGCAGTTTTAAATTAGCGGGAAAGAGGTATACGCAGTATTTT. It yields the protein CASSFKLAGKRYTQYF.

J is TRBJ1-5 and V is TRBV6-1; 9 positions agree with TRBD1. With 3 bases clipped from V and 7 bases from J, the junction kept 10 bases outside the gene matches. The CDR3 is 16 amino acids. Germline V CDR1 and CDR2: MNHNS, SASEGT. CDR3 sequence reads: CASSEDRGATSQPQHF. CDR3 in DNA: TGTGCCAGCAGTGAGGACAGGGGCGCGACGAGCCAGCCCCAGCATTTT.

The V call is TRBV28, the J call TRBJ1-5; D uncertain. With 3 bases removed from V and 0 bases from J, the gap between germline ends came to 9 bases. Germline assignment: CDR1 MDHEN and CDR2 SYDVKM. The CDR3 contains 15 residues. The CDR3: CASSFPPYSNQPQHF. The CDR3 bases are TGTGCCAGCAGTTTTCCACCGTATAGCAATCAGCCCCAGCATTTT.

V and J are TRBV7-3 and TRBJ2-1; a possible D gene is TRBD2 (6 bases). Germline-derived CDR1 and CDR2 are SGHTA and FQGTGA. CDR3 length equals 15 residues. Trimming removed 2 bases from V and 5 bases from J, with 13 bases in between. The CDR3 spells CASSLSGVRDNEQFF. Written as DNA, the CDR3 is TGTGCCAGCAGCTTATCGGGAGTCAGGGACAATGAGCAGTTCTTC.

This rearrangement joins TRBV14 to TRBJ1-1; 9 nucleotides line up with TRBD1. The CDR3 runs 14 residues. Looked up from germline, CDR1 is SGHDN and CDR2 is FVKESK. Trimming at V came to 4 bases and at J to 9 bases, leaving 9 bases not matched to a gene. The CDR3 bases are TGTGCCAGCAGCCTATCCGGGACAGGGCCCAAAGCTTTCTTT. Amino acids: CASSLSGTGPKAFF.

This clone has more than one count but fewer than ten. This chain joins TRBV7-3 and TRBJ2-7; D possibly corresponds to TRBD2 (5 bases). Germline CDR1 and CDR2: SGHTA and FQGTGA. V shed 6 bases and J shed 7 bases, with 16 bases lying between them. The CDR3 extends over 13 amino acids. The CDR3 nucleotides read TGTGCCAGCAGTCGTGACGGCCGGGGAGAGCAGTACTTC. It codes for CASSRDGRGEQYF.

This chain uses TRBV28 with TRBJ1-2; 9 nucleotides match TRBD1. Trimming at V came to 4 bases and at J to 9 bases, leaving 9 bases not matched to a gene. This CDR3 region has 14 residues. Germline V gene data show CDR1 as MDHEN and CDR2 as SYDVKM. CDR3 in amino acids: CASSSPGQGHSYTF. The CDR3 bases are TGTGCCAGCAGTTCACCGGGACAGGGTCATAGCTACACCTTC.

This clone has only a few counts. The V call is TRBV7-9, the J call TRBJ2-7; D call uncertain. This CDR3 is 13 amino acids long. The germline CDR1 and CDR2 sequences are SEHNR and FQNEAQ (reference sequence). The germline V and J ends were trimmed by 0 bases and 12 bases, with 15 bases remaining between them. CDR3 sequence reads: CASSLANPALGYF. The CDR3 coding sequence is TGTGCCAGCAGCTTAGCGAATCCGGCATTGGGGTACTTC.

In the case of this clone: The same CDR3 arises from other DNA sequences in this sample as well. This sequence joins TRBV7-2 and TRBJ2-3; 10 nucleotides line up with TRBD2. The trim removed 0 bases at V and 1 base at J, leaving 1 base unmatched. The CDR3 runs 16 residues. Germline V gene sequence: CDR1 SGHTA, CDR2 FQGNSA. The CDR3, as DNA: TGTGCCAGCAGCTTAGCCCTAGCGGGGGGCACAGATACGCAGTATTTT. Protein product: CASSLALAGGTDTQYF. The full variable domain, in which reference TRBV7-2 and TRBJ2-3 provide the parts outside the CDR3, is GAGVSQSPSNKVTEKGKDVELRCDPISGHTALYWYRQSLGQGLEFLIYFQGNSAPDKSGLPSDRFSAERTGGSVSTLTIQRTQQEDSAVYLCASSLALAGGTDTQYFGPGTRLTVL.

The chain has TRBV18 and TRBJ2-1; D is ambiguous. CDR1 is KGHSH, CDR2 LQKENI, per germline. CDR3 length: 15 amino acids. Deletions cut 3 bases from V and 0 bases from J, with 9 bases between. CDR3 region: CASSPPPGSYNEQFF. As DNA, the CDR3 is TGTGCCAGCTCACCCCCACCGGGCTCCTACAATGAGCAGTTCTTC.

Regarding this clone: Different DNA sequences within this sample yield the same CDR3. This chain connects TRBV5-1 to TRBJ2-7; perhaps TRBD1 as D (6 bases). CDR3 length: 12 residues. Trimming took 1 base from V and 7 from J, leaving 9 bases between them. CDR1 SGHRS and CDR2 YFSETQ come from the germline V gene. In DNA form, the CDR3 reads TGCGCCAGCAGCTTGACCCAGGGGGAGCAGTACTTC. Protein product: CASSLTQGEQYF. The full variable domain, rest sourced from reference TRBV5-1 and TRBJ2-7, is KAGVTQTPRYLIKTRGQQVTLSCSPISGHRSVSWYQQTPGQGLQFLFEYFSETQRNKGNFPGRFSGRQFSNSRSEMNVSTLELGDSALYLCASSLTQGEQYFGPGTRLTVT.

The J gene is TRBJ2-6, the V gene TRBV2, with 8 nucleotides matching TRBD1. Germline lookup yields CDR1 SNHLY and CDR2 FYNNEI. The trim removed 8 bases at V and 0 bases at J, leaving 12 bases unmatched. The CDR3 covers 18 residues. CDR3 loop: CASGLSGGDVSGANVLTF. Here the CDR3 DNA reads TGTGCCAGCGGCCTATCAGGGGGCGATGTCTCTGGGGCCAACGTCCTGACTTTC. Filled out from reference TRBV2 and TRBJ2-6, the complete variable domain reads EPEVTQTPSHQVTQMGQEVILRCVPISNHLYFYWYRQILGQKVEFLVSFYNNEISEKSEIFDDQFSVERPDGSNFTLKIRSTKLEDSAMYFCASGLSGGDVSGANVLTFGAGSRLTVL.

The chain is built from TRBV5-4 and TRBJ1-2; 11 bases match TRBD1. In germline, CDR1 is SGHNT, CDR2 YYREEE (reference sequence). V trimming: 3 bases; J trimming: 8 bases; junction bases outside the gene matches: 6. The CDR3 runs to 14 residues. The CDR3 loop reads CASSSGQGARGYTF. The CDR3 DNA is TGTGCCAGCAGCTCAGGACAGGGGGCGCGGGGCTACACCTTC.

This rearrangement joins TRBV7-8 to TRBJ2-7; TRBD1 is a possible D gene (6 bases). The CDR3 spans 14 residues. Germline V CDR1 and CDR2: SGHVS, FQNEAQ. Trimming took 5 bases from V and 11 from J, leaving 22 bases between them. CDR3 sequence: CASSNIGQTFKKYF. DNA of the CDR3: TGTGCCAGCAGCAATATCGGACAGACTTTTAAGAAGTACTTC.